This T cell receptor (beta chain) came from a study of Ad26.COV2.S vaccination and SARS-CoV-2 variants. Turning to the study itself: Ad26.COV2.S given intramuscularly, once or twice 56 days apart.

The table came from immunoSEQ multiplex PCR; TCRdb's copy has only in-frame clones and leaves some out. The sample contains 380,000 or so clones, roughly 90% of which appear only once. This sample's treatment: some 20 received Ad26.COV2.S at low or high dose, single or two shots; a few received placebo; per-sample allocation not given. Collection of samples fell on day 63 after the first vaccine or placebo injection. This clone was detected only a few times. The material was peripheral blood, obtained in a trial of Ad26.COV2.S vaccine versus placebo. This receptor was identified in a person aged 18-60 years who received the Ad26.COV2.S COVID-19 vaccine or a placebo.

DNA of the CDR3: TGTGCCAGCAGCTTAGAGGACTATAACACCGGGGAGCTGTTTTTT. The encoded protein is CASSLEDYNTGELFF. This chain links TRBV7-9 with TRBJ2-2; possible D gene TRBD2, 6 bases. Germline V gene data show CDR1 as SEHNR and CDR2 as FQNEAQ (reference sequence). V was trimmed by 1 base and J by 2 bases, leaving 8 bases between them. There are 15 residues in the CDR3.